These 29 T cell receptor beta chains came from one sample sequenced in a study of T cell repertoires in cytomegalovirus infection. These receptors have no identified antigens. TCRdb re-called the reads with MiXCR, one entry per CDR3 protein. The sample consists of approximately 1,000,000 distinct CDR3 sequences, less than 35% of them appearing once. This sample comprised cultured CD8+ T cells from PBMCs, obtained from culture after CMV antigen stimulation. The source is a human donor in good health (CMV status not recorded). Some clones in this sample may be carry-over from other donors' samples.

This clonotype occurred a few times. This chain links TRBV12-3 or TRBV12-4 with TRBJ1-1; D call uncertain. Trimming took off 7 bases at V and 1 base at J, with 10 bases between the two ends. The CDR3 is 13 amino acids. The CDR3 DNA is TGTGCCAGCAACGGACTCACGAACACTGAAGCTTTCTTT. Protein product: CASNGLTNTEAFF.

There are a few counts of this clonotype. The chain combines TRBV7-9 with TRBJ2-1, with no clear D. This CDR3 is 13 amino acids long. Germline CDR1 and CDR2: SEHNR and FQNEAQ (reference sequence). V gave up 8 bases and J gave up 0 bases, with 8 bases separating them. For the CDR3, the DNA is TGTGCCAGCCAAAGTTCCTCCTACAATGAGCAGTTCTTC. This gives the protein CASQSSSYNEQFF.

This chain uses TRBV5-1 with TRBJ2-3, with TRBD2 as a possible D gene (6 bases). The CDR3 runs to 14 residues. Looked up from germline, CDR1 is SGHRS and CDR2 is YFSETQ. Trimming pared 4 bases from V and 6 bases from J, leaving 15 bases between. The DNA of the CDR3 is TGCGCCAGCAGCGGGGACTCGACTGGGGATACGCAGTATTTT. This gives the protein CASSGDSTGDTQYF.

This clonotype came up a few times. This chain links TRBV15 with TRBJ2-1; 10 nucleotides match TRBD2. The germline gives CDR1 LNHNV, CDR2 YYDKDF (reference sequence). The trim removed 2 bases at V and 0 bases at J, leaving 1 base unmatched. The CDR3 length is 16 residues. The DNA for the CDR3 is TGTGCCACCAGCAGATCTAGCGGGGGCTCCTACAATGAGCAGTTCTTC. It encodes CATSRSSGGSYNEQFF.

This clonotype was seen a single time. The V and J genes are TRBV12-5 and TRBJ2-3, with 8 bases identical to TRBD2. Trimming took 1 base from V and 0 from J; bases not matched to a gene: 6. Germline CDR1 and CDR2: LGHNT and FRNRAP. The CDR3 loop spans 17 amino acids. This chain's CDR3 is CASGLAGGTPSTDTQYF. DNA for the CDR3: TGTGCTAGTGGTTTGGCGGGGGGGACCCCTAGCACAGATACGCAGTATTTT.

The gene calls are TRBV14 and TRBJ1-1; 10 positions match TRBD1. J gave up 2 bases and V 2 bases, and 20 bases lay outside the gene matches. The CDR3 totals 21 residues. Germline V CDR1 and CDR2: SGHDN, FVKESK. Written as DNA, the CDR3 is TGTGCCAGCAGCCAAACCCGGGACAGGGGCCTTCGCTACGCCCTTAACACTGAAGCTTTCTTT. Its translation: CASSQTRDRGLRYALNTEAFF.

This clonotype was observed many times. V gene TRBV7-2 combines with J gene TRBJ1-2; 8 nucleotides line up with TRBD1. The germline V gene has CDR1 SGHTA and CDR2 FQGNSA. The CDR3 contains 14 residues. The ends lost 3 bases at V and 6 bases at J; junction bases unmatched: 6. CDR3 nucleotides: TGTGCCAGCAGCTTCATCGGACAGGGTAATGGCTACACCTTC. Protein: CASSFIGQGNGYTF.

This clonotype was seen only once. The chain has TRBV5-6 and TRBJ1-2; D possibly corresponds to TRBD1 (6 bases). Trimming removed 7 bases from V and 3 bases from J, with 16 bases in between. The germline V gene has CDR1 SGHDT and CDR2 YYEEEE. This CDR3 spans 14 amino acids. CDR3 bases: TGTGCCAGCCTAACAGGGTTTAGTCACTATGGCTACACCTTC. Protein product: CASLTGFSHYGYTF. Full variable domain (missing parts from reference TRBV5-6 and TRBJ1-2): DAGVTQSPTHLIKTRGQQVTLRCSPKSGHDTVSWYQQALGQGPQFIFQYYEEEERQRGNFPDRFSGHQFPNYSSELNVNALLLGDSALYLCASLTGFSHYGYTFGSGTRLTVV.

This clonotype has just a few counts. The chain's CDR3 is CASSPGTSGGIDTQYF. The DNA of the CDR3 is TGTGCCAGCAGCCCTGGGACTAGCGGGGGTATAGATACGCAGTATTTT. V and J are TRBV7-9 and TRBJ2-3, with 14 bases aligning to TRBD2. This CDR3 comprises 16 residues. Germline V gene data show CDR1 as SEHNR and CDR2 as FQNEAQ (reference sequence). V gave up 5 bases and J gave up 5 bases; unmatched junction bases: 6.

The sample holds a few counts of this clonotype. The chain joins TRBV28 to TRBJ2-3; 12 bases are shared with TRBD1. This CDR3 has 15 amino acids. V was clipped by 5 bases and J by 4 bases; unmatched bases: 4. Germline V gives CDR1 MDHEN, CDR2 SYDVKM. CDR3 nucleotide sequence: TGTGCCAGCAGTACGGGACAGGGGGCCCCAGATACGCAGTATTTT. This translates into CASSTGQGAPDTQYF.

This clonotype was seen a handful of times. This chain links TRBV6-6 with TRBJ1-3; D perhaps matches TRBD1 (5 bases). Germline CDR1 is MNHNY and CDR2 is SVGAGI (reference sequence). The germline V and J ends were trimmed by 5 bases and 0 bases, with 11 bases remaining between them. The CDR3 covers 15 residues. CDR3 DNA sequence: TGTGCCAGCAGTCCGGACACCTCCTCTGGAAACACCATATATTTT. It encodes CASSPDTSSGNTIYF.

This clonotype was detected only a few times. The gene calls are TRBV4-1 and TRBJ1-2; possibly TRBD1 for D (5 bases). CDR1 and CDR2 (germline): MGHRA, YSYEKL. Trimming removed 3 bases from V and 4 bases from J, with 9 bases in between. CDR3 length: 13 amino acids. The DNA for the CDR3 is TGCGCCAGCAGCCATGCTGACAGCTATGGCTACACCTTC. Protein sequence: CASSHADSYGYTF.

CDR3 sequence: CASKGRNTGELFF. CDR3 bases: TGTGCCAGCAAAGGAAGGAACACCGGGGAGCTGTTTTTT. The V and J genes are TRBV2 and TRBJ2-2; D is uncertain. With 7 bases removed from V and 1 base from J, the gap between germline ends came to 7 bases. CDR3 size: 13 residues. CDR1 is SNHLY, CDR2 FYNNEI, per germline.

As regards this clonotype: Because it lacks the conserved phenylalanine or tryptophan at the end, this CDR3 is likely a read error. V usage is TRBV4-2 and J usage is TRBJ2-5, with TRBD2 identical over 12 bases. This CDR3 comprises 20 residues. Losses at the gene ends were 0 bases for V and 4 bases for J; bases not matched to a gene: 15. Germline loops: CDR1 LGHNA, CDR2 YNFKEQ. The CDR3 reads CASSQDWLAGGRESGETQYV. The CDR3 nucleotides are TGTGCCAGCAGCCAAGATTGGCTAGCGGGGGGGCGGGAATCAGGAGAGACCCAGTACGTC.

The chain recombines TRBV12-3 or TRBV12-4 with TRBJ1-5, with a tentative D call TRBD1 (6 bases). V was pared by 9 bases and J by 0 bases, with 12 bases between. The CDR3 totals 14 residues. The CDR3 here is CASTTGPSNQPQHF. CDR3 coding DNA: TGTGCCAGTACGACAGGACCTAGCAATCAGCCCCAGCATTTT.

This clonotype appeared a few times. The V call is TRBV6-2 or TRBV6-3, the J call TRBJ2-5, with 14 nucleotides matching TRBD2. Per germline, CDR1 MNHEY and CDR2 SVGEGT. CDR3 length: 18 amino acids. V shed 2 bases, J shed 1 base, and the junction held 6 bases outside the gene matches. The CDR3 loop reads CASSYTPGLAGAQETQYF. The CDR3 coding sequence is TGTGCCAGCAGTTACACGCCGGGACTAGCGGGGGCCCAAGAGACCCAGTACTTC.

The rearrangement uses TRBV28 and TRBJ2-6; D is possibly TRBD2 (5 bases). V lost 5 bases, J lost 3 bases, and 20 bases lay in between. Germline V gene lookup returns CDR1 MDHEN and CDR2 SYDVKM. The CDR3 has 18 amino acids. The chain's CDR3 is CASSVRGRALLGANVLTF. The CDR3 nucleotides are TGTGCCAGCAGTGTCCGGGGAAGAGCCCTTCTTGGGGCCAACGTCCTGACTTTC. Variable domain in full (rest from reference TRBV28 and TRBJ2-6): DVKVTQSSRYLVKRTGEKVFLECVQDMDHENMFWYRQDPGLGLRLIYFSYDVKMKEKGDIPEGYSVSREKKERFSLILESASTNQTSMYLCASSVRGRALLGANVLTFGAGSRLTVL.

The chain is built from TRBV29-1 and TRBJ2-1, with 9 positions matching TRBD1. The CDR3 consists of 13 residues. In germline, CDR1 is SQVTM, CDR2 ANQGSEA. The V gene end was trimmed by 6 bases and the J gene end by 5 bases; junction bases not matched to a gene: 5. The CDR3 DNA sequence: TGCAGCGTCTCCGGGACAGGGAACAATGAGCAGTTCTTC. Amino acid sequence: CSVSGTGNNEQFF.

This clonotype was found a few times. V usage is TRBV7-8 and J usage is TRBJ2-7, with D perhaps matching TRBD1 (6 bases). The germline V gene has CDR1 SGHVS and CDR2 FQNEAQ. The ends were cut back, 7 bases at V and 2 bases at J, with 21 bases in the middle. The CDR3 has 16 amino acids. The CDR3 is CASTPSRGQRTYEQYF. Here the CDR3 DNA reads TGTGCCAGCACTCCATCCCGCGGACAGCGAACCTACGAGCAGTACTTC.

This clonotype was seen ten or more times. The gene calls are TRBV12-3 or TRBV12-4 and TRBJ1-6; no clear D gene. The CDR3 extends over 11 amino acids. Trimming took off 5 bases at V and 9 bases at J, with 5 bases between the two ends. The CDR3 loop reads CASSIVSPLHF. Written as DNA, the CDR3 is TGTGCCAGCAGTATTGTTTCACCCCTCCACTTT.

V is TRBV9 and J is TRBJ1-2; possible D gene TRBD1, 6 bases. Germline V CDR1 and CDR2: SGDLS, YYNGEE. V gave up 7 bases and J gave up 4 bases, with 14 bases separating them. This CDR3 has 13 amino acids. The CDR3: CASEGGVGYGYTF. The CDR3, as DNA: TGTGCCAGCGAGGGGGGGGTCGGCTATGGCTACACCTTC.

This clonotype was seen more than once but under ten times. V gene TRBV28 combines with J gene TRBJ1-1; 7 bases line up with TRBD1. The CDR3 has 11 amino acids. The V and J ends lost 3 bases and 12 bases, in that order; junction bases with no gene match: 4. Germline loops: CDR1 MDHEN, CDR2 SYDVKM. This CDR3 is CASSFDRVTFF. CDR3 nucleotide sequence: TGTGCCAGCAGTTTCGACAGGGTAACTTTCTTT.

This chain uses TRBV11-2 with TRBJ2-5; TRBD1 is a possible D gene (5 bases). Germline V lookup: CDR1 SGHAT, CDR2 FQNNGV. V lost 3 bases to trimming and J lost 3 bases, with 14 bases between them. The CDR3 length is 15 residues. Here the CDR3 reads CASSFIRVGKETQYF. For the CDR3, the DNA is TGTGCCAGCAGCTTTATCAGGGTGGGGAAAGAGACCCAGTACTTC. The whole variable domain, remainder taken from reference TRBV11-2 and TRBJ2-5, is EAGVAQSPRYKIIEKRQSVAFWCNPISGHATLYWYQQILGQGPKLLIQFQNNGVVDDSQLPKDRFSAERLKGVDSTLKIQPAKLEDSAVYLCASSFIRVGKETQYFGPGTRLLVL.

This chain connects TRBV5-4 to TRBJ2-7, with TRBD2 matching 7 bases. CDR1 SGHNT and CDR2 YYREEE come from the germline V gene (reference sequence). V shed 0 bases, J shed 5 bases, and the junction held 8 bases outside the gene matches. The CDR3 is 15 amino acids. The CDR3 DNA sequence: TGTGCCAGCAGCTTGGAAAGGACTAGAGACGACGAGCAGTACGTC. Its translation is CASSLERTRDDEQYV.

This clonotype was observed at least ten times. The chain employs TRBV7-2 and TRBJ2-7, with a weak D call TRBD2 (6 bases). Germline V gene lookup returns CDR1 SGHTA and CDR2 FQGNSA. The CDR3 runs to 11 residues. V gave up 11 bases and J gave up 3 bases, with 11 bases separating them. CDR3 sequence reads: CAAGLNYEQYF. The CDR3 DNA sequence: TGTGCCGCGGGGTTGAACTACGAGCAGTACTTC. The whole variable domain, remainder taken from reference TRBV7-2 and TRBJ2-7, is GAGVSQSPSNKVTEKGKDVELRCDPISGHTALYWYRQSLGQGLEFLIYFQGNSAPDKSGLPSDRFSAERTGGSVSTLTIQRTQQEDSAVYLCAAGLNYEQYFGPGTRLTVT.

The chain is built from TRBV4-1 and TRBJ1-4, with no clear D. Between the trimmed V and J ends, which lost 0 bases and 11 bases, there was a span of 10 bases. The germline V gene has CDR1 MGHRA and CDR2 YSYEKL. CDR3 size: 13 residues. CDR3: CASSQDRREKLFF. The CDR3 DNA follows: TGCGCCAGCAGCCAAGATCGGAGGGAGAAACTGTTTTTT.

This clonotype was counted between two and nine times. The J gene is TRBJ1-4, the V gene TRBV7-2, with TRBD1 matching over 8 bases. V was clipped by 0 bases and J by 1 base; unmatched bases: 7. The CDR3 has 18 residues. Germline CDR1 and CDR2: SGHTA and FQGNSA. CDR3 nucleotide sequence: TGTGCCAGCAGCTTAGCCCCTGGACAGGGAGTAACTAATGAAAAACTGTTTTTT. Translation: CASSLAPGQGVTNEKLFF.

The chain uses TRBV12-3 or TRBV12-4 and TRBJ1-3; D ambiguous. The CDR3 totals 17 residues. V lost 1 base, J lost 0 bases, and 13 bases lay in between. The CDR3 reads CASSLGWVGTSGNTIYF. CDR3 nucleotide sequence: TGTGCCAGCAGTTTAGGGTGGGTGGGCACCTCTGGAAACACCATATATTTT.

This chain uses TRBV4-1 with TRBJ2-5; TRBD1 agrees at 12 bases. The germline CDR1 and CDR2 sequences are MGHRA and YSYEKL. V lost 7 bases and J lost 10; bases outside the gene matches: 10. The CDR3 length is 14 residues. The CDR3 DNA is TGCGCCAGCACCGGCGGGACAGGGGGCGAGGGCCAGTACTTC. As protein: CASTGGTGGEGQYF.